Reported below is one T cell receptor beta chain. The CDR3 goes on 3 residues after the read ends, and that part is filled in from the germline J gene. This entry is derived from a study of T cells in women clearing cervical HPV infection. Germline assignment: CDR1 SGHRS and CDR2 YFSETQ. The CDR3 contains 15 residues. V dropped 3 bases and J dropped 5 bases, with 17 bases sitting between them. The repertoire was sequenced with immunoSEQ multiplex PCR; TCRdb's copy has only in-frame clones and lacks some. Here the sample table reports roughly 38,000 clones. This rearrangement joins TRBV5-1 to TRBJ2-5; D is possibly TRBD1 (6 bases). Sequencing was performed on blood buffy coat. The clonotype originates from a woman between 18 and 69 years old with a cervical HPV16 infection that either progressed to CIN3+ or cleared (not recorded which). The CDR3 is CASSSSTGTGETQYF. The sequenced part of the CDR3 DNA is TGCGCCAGCAGCTCCTCTACAGGGACGGGGGAGACC.